This T cell receptor beta chain was sequenced for a study of T cells in Graves' hyperthyroidism and ophthalmopathy. Study-level background: Blood from the periphery was taken at initial diagnosis, before any treatment.

This CDR3 has 16 residues. The germline V gene has CDR1 SGHRS and CDR2 YFSETQ. V dropped 0 bases and J dropped 1 base, with 13 bases sitting between them. The sample holds many counts of this clonotype. Its antigen is not known. Amplification yielded TCR beta CDR3 regions, with RNA transcripts as the source. TCR CDR3 regions were first amplified by RT-PCR with HTBI primers. TCRdb re-derived calls from the multiplex PCR reads in MiXCR, one entry per CDR3 protein. The data hold around 700,000 distinct CDR3 sequences, with under 20% observed a single time. Study-level points and caveats: Ophthalmopathy, as predicted by the model, came a median about six months after the prediction.

Ahead of any ophthalmopathy symptoms, the blood sample was obtained at the first diagnosis of hyperthyroidism. Material: blood. The chain combines TRBV5-1 with TRBJ1-1; D ambiguous. This sequence originates from a woman in her fifties or sixties with Graves' hyperthyroidism that later progressed to Graves' ophthalmopathy. Written as DNA, the CDR3 is TGCGCCAGCAGCTTGGGGCCGGCCATACAGAACACTGAAGCTTTCTTT. This sequence encodes CASSLGPAIQNTEAFF. The full variable domain, completed using reference TRBV5-1 and TRBJ1-1, is KAGVTQTPRYLIKTRGQQVTLSCSPISGHRSVSWYQQTPGQGLQFLFEYFSETQRNKGNFPGRFSGRQFSNSRSEMNVSTLELGDSALYLCASSLGPAIQNTEAFFGQGTRLTVV.